Listed below are T cell receptor beta chains from one sample, sequenced in a study of neurological immune-mediated disorders. TCRdb called the 5' RACE reads again in MiXCR, with one record for every CDR3 protein. The sample lists about 59,000 distinct CDR3 sequences, 9.5% to 15% occurring once. Sequencing was carried out using PBMCs. The source of these receptors is a woman aged 55 to 70 with HTLV-1-associated myelopathy (HAM/TSP). Each CDR3 is given with its conserved first and last residue. The D gene is left open where the match is weak. Size is stated for part of the rows, as once, few or many counts, or as a class when the clone is expanded.

d_gene: TRBD2
j_gene: TRBJ2-2
len: 13
abundance: many
v_gene: TRBV29-1
CDR3aa: CSVGLAATGELFF
CDR3nt: TGCAGCGTTGGACTAGCTGCCACCGGGGAGCTGTTTTTT

d_gene: .
j_gene: TRBJ1-5
len: 16
abundance: many
v_gene: TRBV7-8
CDR3aa: CASSITPGAAGKPQHF
CDR3nt: TGTGCCAGCAGCATAACCCCAGGGGCCGCGGGGAAGCCCCAGCATTTT

d_gene: .
j_gene: TRBJ2-7
len: 13
abundance: .
v_gene: TRBV28
CDR3aa: CTSMIRGTYEQYF
CDR3nt: TGTACCAGCATGATTCGGGGAACCTACGAGCAGTACTTC

d_gene: .
j_gene: TRBJ2-6
len: 17
abundance: many
v_gene: TRBV20-1
CDR3aa: CSARTTGARSGANVLTF
CDR3nt: TGCAGTGCTAGAACTACGGGGGCCCGCTCTGGGGCCAACGTCCTGACTTTC

d_gene: .
j_gene: TRBJ2-2
len: 16
abundance: many
v_gene: TRBV7-9
CDR3aa: CASSLGQNDSDGELFF
CDR3nt: TGTGCCAGCAGCTTAGGGCAGAATGACTCCGACGGGGAGCTGTTTTTT

d_gene: .
j_gene: TRBJ2-3
len: 15
abundance: few
v_gene: TRBV5-1
CDR3aa: CASSTPGKSTDTQYF
CDR3nt: TGCGCCAGCAGCACACCAGGGAAGAGCACAGATACGCAGTATTTT

d_gene: .
j_gene: TRBJ1-1
len: 15
abundance: many
v_gene: TRBV20-1
CDR3aa: CSARAAKGLRTEAFF
CDR3nt: TGCAGTGCTAGAGCCGCCAAGGGTTTAAGGACTGAAGCTTTCTTT

d_gene: TRBD2
j_gene: TRBJ2-2
len: 15
abundance: many
v_gene: TRBV5-6
CDR3aa: CASSSSGSYTGELFF
CDR3nt: TGTGCCAGCAGCAGTAGCGGGAGCTACACCGGGGAGCTGTTTTTT

d_gene: TRBD2
j_gene: TRBJ2-7
len: 14
abundance: many
v_gene: TRBV28
CDR3aa: CATLTSGRSYEQYF
CDR3nt: TGTGCCACCCTAACTAGCGGGAGGTCGTACGAGCAGTACTTC

d_gene: TRBD2
j_gene: TRBJ2-7
len: 15
abundance: many
v_gene: TRBV20-1
CDR3aa: CSARDGERGGDEQYF
CDR3nt: TGCAGTGCTAGAGATGGTGAGCGGGGCGGGGACGAGCAGTACTTC

d_gene: TRBD1
j_gene: TRBJ2-7
len: 16
abundance: many
v_gene: TRBV15
CDR3aa: CATRESVGTGTYEQYF
CDR3nt: TGTGCCACCAGGGAATCCGTCGGGACAGGTACCTACGAGCAGTACTTC

d_gene: .
j_gene: TRBJ2-7
len: 14
abundance: many
v_gene: TRBV29-1
CDR3aa: CSAQSHLNSYEQYF
CDR3nt: TGCAGCGCCCAATCTCACCTAAACTCCTACGAGCAGTACTTC

d_gene: TRBD2
j_gene: TRBJ2-5
len: 13
abundance: many
v_gene: TRBV3-1
CDR3aa: CAAGAGDVETQYF
CDR3nt: TGTGCCGCAGGAGCGGGAGACGTGGAGACCCAGTACTTC

d_gene: TRBD2
j_gene: TRBJ2-3
len: 16
abundance: many
v_gene: TRBV5-1
CDR3aa: CASSLGDYASTDTQYF
CDR3nt: TGCGCCAGCAGCTTGGGGGACTACGCTAGCACAGATACGCAGTATTTT

d_gene: .
j_gene: TRBJ2-7
len: 13
abundance: many
v_gene: TRBV28
CDR3aa: CASSLGEPYEQYF
CDR3nt: TGTGCCAGCAGTTTGGGGGAGCCCTACGAGCAGTACTTC

d_gene: TRBD2
j_gene: TRBJ2-4
len: 16
abundance: many
v_gene: TRBV10-3
CDR3aa: CAISEWGGRLQNIQYF
CDR3nt: TGTGCCATCAGTGAATGGGGGGGTCGTTTACAAAACATTCAGTACTTC

d_gene: .
j_gene: TRBJ2-6
len: 16
abundance: many
v_gene: TRBV5-1
CDR3aa: CASSLGSPAGANVLTF
CDR3nt: TGCGCCAGCAGCTTGGGTAGCCCAGCTGGGGCCAACGTCCTGACTTTC

d_gene: TRBD2
j_gene: TRBJ2-7
len: 14
abundance: many
v_gene: TRBV20-1
CDR3aa: CSATAGTSGYEQYF
CDR3nt: TGCAGTGCTACCGCCGGGACTAGCGGATACGAGCAGTACTTC

d_gene: .
j_gene: TRBJ2-5
len: 15
abundance: many
v_gene: TRBV7-9
CDR3aa: CASSLWAKEGETQYF
CDR3nt: TGTGCCAGCAGCTTATGGGCCAAAGAAGGAGAGACCCAGTACTTC

d_gene: TRBD1
j_gene: TRBJ1-2
len: 13
abundance: many
v_gene: TRBV5-5
CDR3aa: CASSSQGNYGYTF
CDR3nt: TGTGCCAGCAGCTCACAGGGGAACTATGGCTACACCTTC

d_gene: TRBD2
j_gene: TRBJ2-1
len: 14
abundance: many
v_gene: TRBV28
CDR3aa: CASSSWTSSNEQFF
CDR3nt: TGTGCCAGCAGTTCCTGGACTAGTAGTAATGAGCAGTTCTTC

d_gene: .
j_gene: TRBJ2-5
len: 12
abundance: many
v_gene: TRBV2
CDR3aa: CASRPGFETQYF
CDR3nt: TGTGCCAGCAGACCAGGGTTTGAGACCCAGTACTTC

d_gene: TRBD1
j_gene: TRBJ1-3
len: 17
abundance: .
v_gene: TRBV6-2/TRBV6-3
CDR3aa: CARNHQLGQGSGNTIYF
CDR3nt: TGTGCCAGAAACCACCAGTTGGGACAGGGGTCCGGAAACACCATATATTTT

d_gene: TRBD2
j_gene: TRBJ2-1
len: 17
abundance: many
v_gene: TRBV10-3
CDR3aa: CAISEGLRPSGWDEQFF
CDR3nt: TGTGCCATCAGTGAGGGACTACGGCCTAGCGGGTGGGATGAGCAGTTCTTC

d_gene: TRBD2
j_gene: TRBJ2-3
len: 17
abundance: medium-sized
v_gene: TRBV4-2
CDR3aa: CASSQEVLAGDTDTQYF
CDR3nt: TGTGCCAGCAGCCAAGAGGTCCTAGCGGGAGACACAGATACGCAGTATTTT

d_gene: .
j_gene: TRBJ1-1
len: 16
abundance: many
v_gene: TRBV4-1
CDR3aa: CASSQEGRAWVDEAFF
CDR3nt: TGCGCCAGCAGCCAAGAGGGCAGGGCATGGGTCGATGAAGCTTTCTTT

d_gene: .
j_gene: TRBJ1-2
len: 13
abundance: many
v_gene: TRBV28
CDR3aa: CASSLGGTYGYTF
CDR3nt: TGTGCCAGCAGTTTAGGGGGGACCTATGGCTACACCTTC

d_gene: TRBD1
j_gene: TRBJ1-1
len: 13
abundance: .
v_gene: TRBV7-9
CDR3aa: CASSPGQAGPAFF
CDR3nt: TGTGCCAGCAGCCCGGGACAGGCTGGCCCAGCTTTCTTT

d_gene: TRBD2
j_gene: TRBJ2-5
len: 17
abundance: many
v_gene: TRBV28
CDR3aa: CASTQGTSGRAIETQYF
CDR3nt: TGTGCCAGCACCCAAGGGACTAGCGGGAGGGCCATAGAGACCCAGTACTTC

d_gene: TRBD2
j_gene: TRBJ2-7
len: 13
abundance: many
v_gene: TRBV6-5
CDR3aa: CASSYSGLAEQYF
CDR3nt: TGTGCCAGCAGTTACTCGGGACTAGCGGAGCAGTACTTC

d_gene: TRBD2
j_gene: TRBJ2-7
len: 14
abundance: many
v_gene: TRBV4-2
CDR3aa: CASSPSVGGNEQYF
CDR3nt: TGTGCCAGCAGCCCCTCCGTGGGAGGGAACGAGCAGTACTTC

d_gene: .
j_gene: TRBJ2-2
len: 12
abundance: many
v_gene: TRBV15
CDR3aa: CATSSHAGELFF
CDR3nt: TGTGCCACCAGCTCCCATGCCGGGGAGCTGTTTTTT

d_gene: TRBD2
j_gene: TRBJ2-1
len: 16
abundance: many
v_gene: TRBV4-1
CDR3aa: CASSQRVAGGYNEQFF
CDR3nt: TGCGCCAGCAGCCAACGGGTAGCGGGGGGTTACAATGAGCAGTTCTTC

d_gene: .
j_gene: TRBJ2-7
len: 18
abundance: many
v_gene: TRBV29-1
CDR3aa: CSVEDRGQSPLRPYEQYF
CDR3nt: TGCAGCGTTGAAGATCGGGGACAATCACCACTGCGCCCCTACGAGCAGTACTTC

d_gene: TRBD1
j_gene: TRBJ2-7
len: 15
abundance: many
v_gene: TRBV6-5
CDR3aa: CASSYRGQGSYEQYF
CDR3nt: TGTGCCAGCAGTTACCGGGGACAGGGGTCCTACGAGCAGTACTTC

d_gene: .
j_gene: TRBJ2-7
len: 11
abundance: many
v_gene: TRBV20-1
CDR3aa: CSALGIANLYF
CDR3nt: TGCAGTGCTCTGGGGATCGCTAACCTGTACTTC

d_gene: TRBD2
j_gene: TRBJ2-1
len: 15
abundance: many
v_gene: TRBV5-1
CDR3aa: CASSFGLAAGGEQFF
CDR3nt: TGCGCCAGCAGCTTCGGGCTAGCGGCGGGCGGAGAGCAGTTCTTC

d_gene: .
j_gene: TRBJ2-7
len: 17
abundance: many
v_gene: TRBV3-1
CDR3aa: CASSQEGSWESSYEQYF
CDR3nt: TGTGCCAGCAGCCAAGAAGGGAGCTGGGAAAGCTCCTACGAGCAGTACTTC

d_gene: .
j_gene: TRBJ2-1
len: 12
abundance: many
v_gene: TRBV6-5
CDR3aa: CASSYEPNEQFF
CDR3nt: TGTGCCAGCAGTTACGAACCGAATGAGCAGTTCTTC

d_gene: TRBD1
j_gene: TRBJ1-2
len: 13
abundance: few
v_gene: TRBV28
CDR3aa: CATSTGNNNGYTF
CDR3nt: TGTGCCACCTCGACAGGGAATAATAATGGCTACACCTTC

d_gene: TRBD2
j_gene: TRBJ2-1
len: 15
abundance: many
v_gene: TRBV10-3
CDR3aa: CAISNSGTSYNEQFF
CDR3nt: TGTGCCATCAGTAACTCCGGGACTAGCTACAATGAGCAGTTCTTC

d_gene: .
j_gene: TRBJ2-7
len: 12
abundance: .
v_gene: TRBV7-9
CDR3aa: CASSPIKGEQYF
CDR3nt: TGTGCCAGCAGCCCAATAAAAGGCGAGCAGTACTTC

d_gene: TRBD2
j_gene: TRBJ2-7
len: 16
abundance: many
v_gene: TRBV20-1
CDR3aa: CSAKAGEWPRTYEQYF
CDR3nt: TGCAGTGCCAAGGCGGGAGAATGGCCGAGGACCTACGAGCAGTACTTC

d_gene: TRBD2
j_gene: TRBJ2-1
len: 16
abundance: many
v_gene: TRBV24-1
CDR3aa: CATSGTSGRSYNEQFF
CDR3nt: TGTGCCACCAGTGGCACTAGCGGGAGGTCCTACAATGAGCAGTTCTTC

d_gene: TRBD2
j_gene: TRBJ2-1
len: 15
abundance: many
v_gene: TRBV20-1
CDR3aa: CSATGTSGIGNEQFF
CDR3nt: TGCAGTGCCACCGGGACTAGCGGGATAGGAAATGAGCAGTTCTTC

d_gene: .
j_gene: TRBJ2-2
len: 14
abundance: many
v_gene: TRBV4-2
CDR3aa: CASSQGLNTGELFF
CDR3nt: TGTGCCAGCAGCCAAGGACTTAACACCGGGGAGCTGTTTTTT

d_gene: TRBD1
j_gene: TRBJ2-2
len: 15
abundance: medium-sized
v_gene: TRBV15
CDR3aa: CATSRGPRGTGELFF
CDR3nt: TGTGCCACCAGCAGAGGTCCCAGGGGGACCGGGGAGCTGTTTTTT

d_gene: .
j_gene: TRBJ2-1
len: 11
abundance: many
v_gene: TRBV12-3/TRBV12-4
CDR3aa: CASSLLNEQFF
CDR3nt: TGTGCCAGCAGTTTACTCAATGAGCAGTTCTTC

d_gene: .
j_gene: TRBJ2-7
len: 15
abundance: many
v_gene: TRBV12-3/TRBV12-4
CDR3aa: CASSSGGGRLYEQYF
CDR3nt: TGTGCCAGCAGTTCCGGAGGTGGGCGGTTGTACGAGCAGTACTTC

d_gene: .
j_gene: TRBJ2-1
len: 12
abundance: many
v_gene: TRBV5-6
CDR3aa: CASSLLFNEQFF
CDR3nt: TGTGCCAGCAGCCTCCTGTTCAATGAGCAGTTCTTC

d_gene: .
j_gene: TRBJ1-1
len: 15
abundance: many
v_gene: TRBV5-1
CDR3aa: CASSLGQTMNTEAFF
CDR3nt: TGCGCCAGCAGCTTGGGACAGACCATGAACACTGAAGCTTTCTTT

d_gene: .
j_gene: TRBJ2-7
len: 13
abundance: many
v_gene: TRBV5-1
CDR3aa: CASSLDYLYEQYF
CDR3nt: TGCGCCAGCAGCTTGGACTACCTCTACGAGCAGTACTTC

d_gene: .
j_gene: TRBJ2-5
len: 13
abundance: many
v_gene: TRBV10-3
CDR3aa: CAISGQNQETQYF
CDR3nt: TGTGCCATCAGTGGACAGAACCAAGAGACCCAGTACTTC